This TCR beta chain was captured in a study of T cell changes during pregnancy in multiple sclerosis (dated by TCRdb to the late 2010s). About the investigation overall: Changes in the T cell repertoire over the course of pregnancy were examined in this study in women with multiple sclerosis.

Details on this clone: Its antigen is not yet known. Base-call qualities are not available, and no considerably larger clone is one nucleotide away.

The CDR3 holds 13 amino acids from the cysteine to the phenylalanine. Only the CDR3 DNA stays, 39 bases, in frame from base 1. CDR1 and CDR2, per the germline V gene, are SNHLY and FYNNEI. V is cut by 6 bases and J by 1 base, and the space between the germline ends is 6 bases. Receptors were amplified or captured by the immunoSEQ multiplex PCR assay. The source is immuneACCESS, and TCRdb retained only in-frame sequences with V and J called. Part of the clones is not carried over; for the studies checked, unresolved V genes explain less than half of this, and the remainder is unexplained. Present in this sample are 90,000 to 120,000 clones, roughly 93% of which were seen just once. The ten largest clonotypes hold over 0.8% of the sample.

This clonotype was sampled from a female donor with multiple sclerosis, enrolled in a pregnancy study. The V and J segments used are TRBV2 and TRBJ2-2; 5 matching bases give a weak D call of TRBD1. The sample here was peripheral blood, taken before pregnancy. Here the CDR3 is given as CASSGQNTGELFF. The nucleotide sequence is TGTGCCAGCAGCGGACAGAACACCGGGGAGCTGTTTTTT.